This is a list of T cell receptor beta chains from one sample in a study of T cells in Graves' hyperthyroidism and ophthalmopathy. MiXCR, applied by TCRdb to the multiplex PCR reads, yields one record per CDR3 protein. The table records roughly 500,000 distinct CDR3 sequences, around 43% of them present only once. The sequenced sample consisted of peripheral blood or thyroid tissue (not recorded which). These receptors all stem from an adult woman with Graves' disease, either hyperthyroidism or ophthalmopathy (not recorded which). Both conserved end residues are part of each CDR3. Fields, in order: D gene, J gene, clone size, V gene, CDR3 DNA, CDR3 protein. A D gene is named only where the DNA matches it firmly. The listing skips clone size in some rows; elsewhere it reads once, few, many or a size class.

.	TRBJ2-6	.	TRBV5-1	TGCGCCAGCAGCTTGGATGGGTGGGCTGGGGTCAACGTCCTGACTTTC	CASSLDGWAGVNVLTF
.	TRBJ2-7	many	TRBV5-6	TGTGCCAGCAGCGACCCAGGGGCGGCTACGGAGCAGTACTTC	CASSDPGAATEQYF
.	TRBJ2-7	.	TRBV7-2	TGTGCCAGCAGCTTTTCACTCTACAGCTACGAGCAGTACTTC	CASSFSLYSYEQYF
.	TRBJ1-2	.	TRBV7-9	TGTGCCAGCAGCCAAAACCCCGGGACAAACTATGGCTACACCTTC	CASSQNPGTNYGYTF
.	TRBJ2-2	once	TRBV5-1	TGCGCCAGCAGCTTGGGGCCCAGGGAGCTGTTTTTT	CASSLGPRELFF
.	TRBJ1-2	many	TRBV10-3	TGTGCCATCAGTATGACACCTCTTGGGGATGGCTACACCTTC	CAISMTPLGDGYTF
.	TRBJ1-5	.	TRBV15	TGTGCCACCAGCCTTATAAGCAATCAGCCCCAGCATTTT	CATSLISNQPQHF
TRBD2	TRBJ2-7	.	TRBV10-3	TGTGCCATCAGTGAGTTGCGGGAGGCCTACGAGCAGTACTTC	CAISELREAYEQYF
.	TRBJ2-1	.	TRBV5-1	TGCGCCAGCAGCCTACTTTCGGGGGTCTACAATGAGCAGTTCTTC	CASSLLSGVYNEQFF
TRBD2	TRBJ2-7	few	TRBV5-1	TGCGCCAGCAGCCCCTCGGTAGCGGGGGACTACGAGCAGTACTTC	CASSPSVAGDYEQYF
.	TRBJ2-2	.	TRBV20-1	TGCAGTGCTAGTCTTGCTAGCGCAAACACCGGGGAGCTGTTTTTT	CSASLASANTGELFF
.	TRBJ1-1	.	TRBV9	TGTGCCAGCAGCGTAGCTACGGGTTTCACTGAAGCTTTCTTT	CASSVATGFTEAFF
.	TRBJ2-3	few	TRBV7-2	TGTGCCAGCAGCCCAGCTATCGCGGGTACGCAGTATTTT	CASSPAIAGTQYF
TRBD1	TRBJ2-7	many	TRBV29-1	TGCAGCGTGTCCGGGACAGGGCGCGGCGAGCAGTACTTC	CSVSGTGRGEQYF
TRBD1	TRBJ1-5	many	TRBV24-1	TGTGCCACCAGTGACCCTGGATCAGGGGGCGACGCTCAGCCCCAGCATTTT	CATSDPGSGGDAQPQHF
TRBD1	TRBJ1-5	many	TRBV20-1	TGCAGTGCAACCGACAGGGCCCTCGATCAGCCCCAGCATTTT	CSATDRALDQPQHF
.	TRBJ1-5	many	TRBV19	TGTGCCAGTAGTGCCCAGGGTAATCAGCCCCAGCATTTT	CASSAQGNQPQHF
.	TRBJ1-2	many	TRBV7-9	TGTGCCAGCAGCGTGAGGGGCGATGGCTACACCTTC	CASSVRGDGYTF
.	TRBJ1-2	many	TRBV4-3	TGCGCCAGCAGCCAAGATGGCAACAGTCCCTATGGCTACACCTTC	CASSQDGNSPYGYTF
TRBD1	TRBJ1-6	.	TRBV9	TGTGCCAGCAGCTATGACAGGGTCGGTGAGAATTCACCCCTCCACTTT	CASSYDRVGENSPLHF
.	TRBJ1-1	many	TRBV29-1	TGCAGCGTTGAAGGGACGGCGAACACTGAAGCTTTCTTT	CSVEGTANTEAFF
.	TRBJ1-2	.	TRBV15	TGTGCCACCAGCAGCTCCCTACAGGGAAATTATGGCTACACCTTC	CATSSSLQGNYGYTF
TRBD1	TRBJ1-6	many	TRBV20-1	TGCAGTGCTTCCGGGACAGGGGATTCACCCCTCCACTTT	CSASGTGDSPLHF
TRBD1	TRBJ1-1	few	TRBV29-1	TGCAGCGTAGACAGGGGGCAGAGCAATGAAGCTTTCTTT	CSVDRGQSNEAFF
.	TRBJ1-3	.	TRBV2	TGTGCCAGCAGTTTCCGATTCCGGGCCTCGGGAAACACCATATATTTT	CASSFRFRASGNTIYF
.	TRBJ2-7	.	TRBV7-8	TGTGCCAGCACCCTAAGGGGGACCACCTACGAGCAGTACTTC	CASTLRGTTYEQYF
TRBD1	TRBJ1-6	.	TRBV5-4	TGTGCCAGCAGCTTCCAGGCAGGGGGCGAATCACCCCTCCACTTT	CASSFQAGGESPLHF
TRBD1	TRBJ2-7	.	TRBV29-1	TGCAGCGTTGTTACAGGGGTATACGAGCAGTACTTC	CSVVTGVYEQYF
.	TRBJ2-7	.	TRBV11-2	TGTGCCAGCAGCTTCGGGGGGCCCCCCTACGAGCAGTACTTC	CASSFGGPPYEQYF
TRBD1	TRBJ2-7	many	TRBV5-1	TGCGCCAGCAGCGCGGACAGGGGTCAGTACGAGCAGTACTTC	CASSADRGQYEQYF